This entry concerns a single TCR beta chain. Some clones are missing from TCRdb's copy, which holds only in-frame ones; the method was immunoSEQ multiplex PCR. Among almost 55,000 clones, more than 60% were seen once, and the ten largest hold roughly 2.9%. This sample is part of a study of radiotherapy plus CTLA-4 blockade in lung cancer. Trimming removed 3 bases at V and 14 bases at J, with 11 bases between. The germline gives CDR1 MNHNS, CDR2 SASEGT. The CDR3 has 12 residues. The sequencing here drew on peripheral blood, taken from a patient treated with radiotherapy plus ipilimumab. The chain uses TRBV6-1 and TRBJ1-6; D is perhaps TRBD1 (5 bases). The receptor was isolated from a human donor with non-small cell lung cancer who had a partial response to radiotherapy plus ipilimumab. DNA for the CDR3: TGTGCCAGCAGTGATAGGGACTTGGCCCTCCACTTT. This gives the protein CASSDRDLALHF.